These 9 T cell receptor beta chains came from one sample sequenced in a study of blood T cell repertoires in COVID-19. The table came from immunoSEQ multiplex PCR; TCRdb's copy has only in-frame clones and leaves some out. The sample carries 150,000 to 200,000 clones, 80% to 95% recorded once. Sequencing used peripheral blood. All receptors derive from a woman aged 60-75 years with COVID-19, enrolled during active disease.

The rearrangement links TRBV2 to TRBJ2-3; TRBD1 aligns across 7 bases. Germline loops: CDR1 SNHLY, CDR2 FYNNEI. The junction had 3 bases not matched to a gene; V was cut back by 3 bases and J by 6 bases. This CDR3 has 13 residues. Here the CDR3 DNA reads TGTGCCAGCAGTGAGACAGGGTATGATACGCAGTATTTT. It translates to CASSETGYDTQYF.

This rearrangement joins TRBV9 to TRBJ1-1; no reliable D call. Per germline, CDR1 SGDLS and CDR2 YYNGEE. The V and J ends lost 0 bases and 0 bases respectively, with 12 bases between them. This CDR3 region has 16 residues. Written as DNA, the CDR3 is TGTGCCAGCAGCGTAGGAGATAATTTCTTGAACACTGAAGCTTTCTTT. It specifies CASSVGDNFLNTEAFF.

This chain connects TRBV6-5 to TRBJ2-7, with 7 nucleotides matching TRBD1. The V segment lost 5 bases and the J segment 2 bases; nucleotides outside the gene matches: 3. The CDR3 has 13 amino acids. The germline gives CDR1 MNHEY, CDR2 SVGAGI. CDR3 in DNA: TGTGCCAGCAGTCGGGACAGTGCCTACGAGCAGTACTTC. This sequence encodes CASSRDSAYEQYF.

J is TRBJ2-3 and V is TRBV4-2; 10 nucleotides line up with TRBD2. The CDR3 loop spans 15 amino acids. Germline CDR1 is LGHNA and CDR2 is YNFKEQ. Losses at the gene ends were 10 bases for V and 6 bases for J; bases not matched to a gene: 13. The CDR3, as DNA: TGTGCCACCACGTGGAGCGGGGGGGCCGGGGATACGCAGTATTTT. Protein: CATTWSGGAGDTQYF.

The chain employs TRBV5-5 and TRBJ1-5; TRBD1 aligns across 8 bases. The CDR3 is 13 residues long. Trimming removed 3 bases from V and 12 bases from J; junction bases left unmatched: 8. Germline CDR1 is SGHKS and CDR2 is YYEKEE (reference sequence). The CDR3 coding sequence is TGTGCCAGCAGCTCGGAATTGGACAGGGACCAGCATTTT. Residues: CASSSELDRDQHF.

The chain recombines TRBV19 with TRBJ1-1, with D unclear. Germline V lookup: CDR1 LNHDA, CDR2 SQIVND (reference sequence). V was shortened by 10 bases and J by 5 bases, with 17 bases between the two germline ends. This CDR3 has 13 residues. In DNA form, the CDR3 reads TGTGCCACCCAACCCGGCGCGGTGACTGAAGCTTTCTTT. It translates to CATQPGAVTEAFF.

The chain combines TRBV9 with TRBJ1-1, with TRBD1 matching 7 bases. The CDR3 runs to 15 residues. CDR1 SGDLS and CDR2 YYNGEE come from the germline V gene. Unmatched junction bases numbered 5, after V lost 3 bases and J lost 0 bases. CDR3 sequence: CASSARQGMNTEAFF. The CDR3 DNA follows: TGTGCCAGCAGCGCCCGACAGGGAATGAACACTGAAGCTTTCTTT.

The chain recombines TRBV19 with TRBJ1-6, with 9 bases matching TRBD1. This CDR3 is built from 15 residues. The V segment lost 0 bases and the J segment 10 bases; nucleotides outside the gene matches: 4. Germline V gene sequence: CDR1 LNHDA, CDR2 SQIVND (reference sequence). The CDR3 is CASSIDGTGTSPLHF. The CDR3 DNA reads TGTGCCAGTAGTATAGACGGGACAGGGACATCACCCCTCCACTTT.

V is TRBV4-2 and J is TRBJ1-2; D uncertain. This CDR3 is built from 15 residues. Trimming took 1 base from V and 0 from J, leaving 9 bases between them. Germline V gives CDR1 LGHNA, CDR2 YNFKEQ. In DNA form, the CDR3 reads TGTGCCAGCAGCCAAGGGCTACAGACTAACTATGGCTACACCTTC. Protein: CASSQGLQTNYGYTF.